This is a list of T cell receptor beta chains from one sample in a study of blood T cell repertoires in COVID-19. Clones were read by immunoSEQ multiplex PCR, and TCRdb kept only the in-frame ones, dropping some. The table lists roughly 290,000 clones, roughly 87% of them singletons. Source material: PBMCs or T cells enriched from blood (not recorded which). The receptor source for this set is a woman between 35 and 50 years old who had recovered from COVID-19. CDR3s leave out the opening cysteine and the closing phenylalanine or tryptophan. Each record gives: clone size, V gene, J gene, CDR3 protein. The listing skips clone size in some rows; elsewhere it reads once, few, many or a size class.

>NA|TRBV9|TRBJ2-1
ASSVSTGLVVDEQF
>NA|TRBV2|TRBJ1-4
ASSEALQGREKLF
>NA|TRBV5-1|TRBJ2-1
ASSSSGSDEQF
>NA|TRBV7-3|TRBJ1-3
ASSFSEGDTIY
>NA|TRBV18|TRBJ2-5
ASSPSSPQETQY
>NA|TRBV19|TRBJ2-7
ASSSYRDSAYEQY
>once|TRBV2|TRBJ2-6
ASRTGSNLWANVLT
>once|TRBV19|TRBJ1-5
ASSLLSRPQH
>NA|TRBV18|TRBJ1-4
ASSPKAGDEKLF
>NA|TRBV25-1|TRBJ1-1
ASSETAKDTEAF
>few|TRBV27|TRBJ2-2
ASSDSAHTGELF
>NA|TRBV2|TRBJ2-1
ASSEPLRQF
>NA|TRBV23-1|TRBJ1-1
ASPQGNMNTEAF
>NA|TRBV11-3|TRBJ1-1
ASSLSGRPGAEAF
>NA|TRBV29-1|TRBJ1-5
SVYSPNQPQH
>NA|TRBV9|TRBJ1-5
ASNTHRQRGQPQH
>NA|TRBV9|TRBJ2-3
ASSVEGTGGTDTQY
>NA|TRBV18|TRBJ2-7
ASSPQTGTSGREQY
>NA|TRBV7-8|TRBJ2-1
ASSFYDPGLGRHEQF
>few|TRBV11-2|TRBJ2-2
ASRGLAGFSRTGELF
>NA|TRBV30|TRBJ2-7
AWSGAFLRGEQY
>NA|TRBV30|TRBJ1-3
AWIPRDRERGNTIY
>NA|TRBV27|TRBJ1-1
AIRPLGQIGTEAF
>NA|TRBV7-2|TRBJ2-5
ASRLRTGGSGTQY
>NA|TRBV30|TRBJ2-5
AWSLAGGPQTQY
>NA|TRBV3-1/TRBV3-2|TRBJ1-6
ASSQESGGNSPLH